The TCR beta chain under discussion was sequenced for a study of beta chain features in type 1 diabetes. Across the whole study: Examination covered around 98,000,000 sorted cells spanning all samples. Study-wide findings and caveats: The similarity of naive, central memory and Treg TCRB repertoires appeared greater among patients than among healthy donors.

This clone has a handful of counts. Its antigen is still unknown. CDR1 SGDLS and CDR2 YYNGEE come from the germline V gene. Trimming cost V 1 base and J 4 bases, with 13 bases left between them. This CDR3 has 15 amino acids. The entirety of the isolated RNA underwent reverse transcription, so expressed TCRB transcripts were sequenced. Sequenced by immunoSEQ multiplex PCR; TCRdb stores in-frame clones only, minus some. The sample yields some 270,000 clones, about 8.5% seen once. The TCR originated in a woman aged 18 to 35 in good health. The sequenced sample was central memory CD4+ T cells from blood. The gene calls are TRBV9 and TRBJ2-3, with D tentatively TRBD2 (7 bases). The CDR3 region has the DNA TGTGCCAGCAGCGTAATAGGGGGGGAAGCAGATACGCAGTATTTT. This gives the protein CASSVIGGEADTQYF.